This T cell receptor (beta chain) originates from a study of T cells after yellow fever vaccination. Study findings and constraints: Reappearing after the booster were most of the clones from primary vaccination (roughly 96% CD4, approximately 86% CD8).

V shed 5 bases and J shed 2 bases, with 11 bases lying between them. CDR3 length: 13 residues. Germline loops: CDR1 DFQATT, CDR2 SNEGSKA (reference sequence). TCRdb called the 5' RACE reads again in MiXCR, with one record for every CDR3 protein. The sample contains about 330,000 distinct CDR3 sequences, around 7% of which appear only once. This clonotype occurred a few times. The antigen is unknown. Specimen: PBMCs, collected roughly 47 days after the first yellow fever vaccination. The chain combines TRBV20-1 with TRBJ2-3; D remains unclear. The clonotype comes from a man between 18 and 29 years old who received the YFV17D yellow fever vaccine. The CDR3 is CSAPSRPTDTQYF. In DNA, the CDR3 is TGCAGTGCTCCCAGCCGGCCCACAGATACGCAGTATTTT.